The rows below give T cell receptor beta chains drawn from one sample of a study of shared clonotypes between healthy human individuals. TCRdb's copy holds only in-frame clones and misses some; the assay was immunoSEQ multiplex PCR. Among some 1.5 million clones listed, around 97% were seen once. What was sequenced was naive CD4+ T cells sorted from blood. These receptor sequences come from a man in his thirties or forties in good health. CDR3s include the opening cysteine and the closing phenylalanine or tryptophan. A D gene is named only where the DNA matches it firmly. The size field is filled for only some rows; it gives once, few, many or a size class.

TGTGCCAGCAGGATTGGGCAGGATAGTGAAAAACTGTTTTTT | CASRIGQDSEKLFF | . | few | 14 | TRBJ1-4 | TRBV21-1
TGTGCCAGCAGTGAAGTAGGGGGGAAATCCTACAATGAGCAGTTCTTC | CASSEVGGKSYNEQFF | . | . | 16 | TRBJ2-1 | TRBV6-1
TGTGCCACCCAAGGACTAGCGGGAGAGGGGGAGCAGTTCTTC | CATQGLAGEGEQFF | TRBD2 | . | 14 | TRBJ2-1 | TRBV2
TGTGCCAGCAGCTTGGGGGACCTCATGGTAGGCTACACTTTC | CASSLGDLMVGYTF | . | . | 14 | TRBJ1-2 | TRBV5-6
TGTGCCAGCAGTTTATTGGCTTACGAGCAGTACTTC | CASSLLAYEQYF | . | . | 12 | TRBJ2-7 | TRBV28
TGCGCCAGCAGCTTGGGCAGGGAAGGAGATACGCAGTATTTT | CASSLGREGDTQYF | . | . | 14 | TRBJ2-3 | TRBV5-1
TGTGCCATCAGTGATCCGGGACAGGGCGGAGAAAAACTGTTTTTT | CAISDPGQGGEKLFF | TRBD1 | . | 15 | TRBJ1-4 | TRBV10-3
TGCGCCAGCAGCCAAGCTGGGACAGGGCCCCATACGCAGTATTTT | CASSQAGTGPHTQYF | TRBD1 | . | 15 | TRBJ2-3 | TRBV4-3
TGTGCCAGCTCACGCGGACGGGAGCCCCAGCATTTT | CASSRGREPQHF | . | . | 12 | TRBJ1-5 | TRBV18
TGTGCCAGCAGAAGGACTAGAACCCACGAGCAGTACTTC | CASRRTRTHEQYF | TRBD2 | . | 13 | TRBJ2-7 | TRBV6-5
TGTGCCAGCAGCCCAGGGGTGGGGCAAGAGACCCAGTACTTC | CASSPGVGQETQYF | . | . | 14 | TRBJ2-5 | TRBV11-2
TGTGCCATCAGAGGCCGACAGGGGTTGGATGAGCAGTTCTTC | CAIRGRQGLDEQFF | TRBD1 | . | 14 | TRBJ2-1 | TRBV10-3
TGTGCCAGCAGTTTCCTCGGACAGGGCCGCCTCTACGAGCAGTACTTC | CASSFLGQGRLYEQYF | TRBD1 | . | 16 | TRBJ2-7 | TRBV28